These T cell receptor beta chains were read from a single sample in a study of cytomegalovirus exposure and HLA in healthy donors. Sequencing used immunoSEQ multiplex PCR; TCRdb keeps in-frame clones, though not all of them. Its clone listing holds approximately 40,000 clones. The sequencing input was PBMCs. The receptors stem from a woman under 40 in good health and CMV-seronegative. CDR3s include the opening cysteine and the closing phenylalanine or tryptophan. A D gene is named only where the DNA matches it firmly.

TRBJ1-1	TRBV28	-	CASSLWQEGITEAFF	TGTGCCAGCAGTTTATGGCAGGAGGGAATCACTGAAGCTTTCTTT
TRBJ2-3	TRBV20-1	-	CSATNTDTQYF	TGCAGTGCTACTAACACAGATACGCAGTATTTT
TRBJ2-3	TRBV6-5	-	CASSYSGGITDTQYF	TGTGCCAGCAGTTACTCGGGGGGAATCACAGATACGCAGTATTTT
TRBJ1-1	TRBV20-1	-	CSAPSAEAFF	TGCAGTGCCCCCTCCGCTGAAGCTTTCTTT
TRBJ2-7	TRBV5-1	TRBD2	CASSFTSGSLNEQYF	TGCGCCAGCAGCTTCACTAGCGGGAGTCTTAACGAGCAGTACTTC
TRBJ2-7	TRBV6-9	TRBD1	CASSSGQPYAYEQYF	TGTGCCAGCAGTTCGGGACAGCCCTACGCCTACGAGCAGTACTTC
TRBJ1-4	TRBV30	TRBD1	CACNRGRNEKLFF	TGTGCCTGTAACAGGGGCCGAAATGAAAAACTGTTTTTT
TRBJ1-1	TRBV7-9	-	CASSITGGGSEAFF	TGTGCCAGCAGCATCACGGGAGGCGGTAGTGAAGCTTTCTTT
TRBJ1-1	TRBV19	-	CASTPTSGVRTEAFF	TGTGCCAGTACCCCAACCTCGGGAGTACGAACTGAAGCTTTCTTT
TRBJ2-7	TRBV6-6	TRBD1	CASKGTVEQYF	TGTGCCAGCAAGGGGACAGTCGAGCAGTACTTC
TRBJ1-3	TRBV30	-	CAWSVGGFGNTIYF	TGTGCCTGGAGTGTGGGGGGGTTCGGAAACACCATATATTTT
TRBJ1-5	TRBV5-6	-	CASSRKGGGASNQPQHF	TGTGCCAGCAGCCGCAAGGGTGGGGGCGCGAGCAATCAGCCCCAGCATTTT
TRBJ2-7	TRBV19	TRBD1	CASSMDRGYEQYF	TGTGCCAGTAGTATGGACAGGGGTTACGAGCAGTACTTC
TRBJ1-2	TRBV4-1	-	CASSPQGYTF	TGCGCCAGCAGCCCCCAGGGCTACACCTTC
TRBJ2-2	TRBV6-5	-	CASSYSDREVGELFF	TGTGCCAGCAGTTACTCAGACAGGGAGGTCGGGGAGCTGTTTTTT
TRBJ2-2	TRBV11-2	TRBD1	CASSGGTGGAGELFF	TGTGCCAGCAGCGGCGGGACAGGGGGTGCCGGGGAGCTGTTTTTT
TRBJ2-2	TRBV4-1	-	CASSLQGETGELFF	TGCGCCAGCAGCCTACAGGGAGAGACCGGGGAGCTGTTTTTT
TRBJ2-3	TRBV28	-	CASSFGGSTDTQYF	TGTGCCAGCAGTTTTGGCGGGAGCACAGATACGCAGTATTTT
TRBJ2-7	TRBV2	TRBD2	CASRSLGGGTSYEQYF	TGTGCCAGCCGATCCCTAGGGGGGGGGACTAGCTACGAGCAGTACTTC
TRBJ2-3	TRBV5-1	-	CASSFNSGRGGSTDTQYF	TGCGCCAGCAGCTTTAATAGCGGAAGGGGGGGCTCCACAGATACGCAGTATTTT
TRBJ2-7	TRBV28	TRBD1	CASITGGGYEQYF	TGTGCCAGCATCACAGGGGGCGGCTACGAGCAGTACTTC
TRBJ2-5	TRBV28	-	CASSYYGSETQYF	TGTGCCAGCAGTTACTATGGATCCGAGACCCAGTACTTC
TRBJ1-3	TRBV18	TRBD1	CASSPPASGGIGNTIYF	TGTGCCAGCTCACCACCCGCTTCAGGGGGCATAGGAAACACCATATATTTT
TRBJ2-1	TRBV6-5	-	CASSSGLALYNEQFF	TGTGCCAGCAGTTCCGGGCTAGCGCTTTACAATGAGCAGTTCTTC
TRBJ1-5	TRBV7-9	-	CASSLGQGALDQPQHF	TGTGCCAGCAGCTTAGGCCAAGGGGCTTTAGATCAGCCCCAGCATTTT
TRBJ2-6	TRBV6-5	-	CASTPAGANVLTF	TGTGCCAGCACCCCAGCTGGGGCCAACGTCCTGACTTTC
TRBJ2-3	TRBV9	-	CASSLGRINWGDSRTDTQYF	TGTGCCAGCAGCCTCGGTAGGATCAATTGGGGGGATTCCCGCACAGATACGCAGTATTTT
TRBJ1-5	TRBV18	TRBD1	CASSPGQRNQPQHF	TGTGCCAGCTCCCCGGGACAGCGCAATCAGCCCCAGCATTTT
TRBJ1-1	TRBV5-1	TRBD1	CASSLYTGGTEAFF	TGCGCCAGCAGCTTGTACACAGGGGGAACTGAAGCTTTCTTT
TRBJ2-1	TRBV5-1	TRBD2	CASSPNDLAGVGEQFF	TGCGCCAGCAGCCCGAACGATCTAGCGGGAGTCGGTGAGCAGTTCTTC
TRBJ1-2	TRBV15	-	CATSRERGNYGYTF	TGTGCCACCAGCAGAGAGCGGGGCAACTATGGCTACACCTTC
TRBJ2-6	TRBV4-2	-	CASSQEVGGARSGANVLTF	TGTGCCAGCAGCCAAGAGGTAGGGGGGGCAAGATCTGGGGCCAACGTCCTGACTTTC
TRBJ2-1	TRBV7-9	TRBD2	CASSRQGLADNEQFF	TGTGCCAGCAGCCGCCAGGGACTAGCGGACAATGAGCAGTTCTTC
TRBJ2-7	TRBV11-1	-	CASSLRFAYEQYF	TGTGCCAGCAGCTTACGGTTTGCCTACGAGCAGTACTTC
TRBJ2-5	TRBV6-6	TRBD2	CASRREGGETQYF	TGTGCCAGCAGGCGGGAGGGGGGAGAGACCCAGTACTTC